This TCR beta chain was found in a study of shared clonotypes between healthy human individuals. CD8 cells classed as naive were CD45RO-negative and positively selected for CCR7, excluding terminally differentiated effector memory CD45RA+ cells. After removal of 5 bases from V and 1 base from J, the junction contained 15 bases not matched to a gene. This CDR3 contains 18 residues. CDR1 and CDR2 (germline): SEHNR, FQNEAQ (reference sequence). The protocol was immunoSEQ multiplex PCR, while the TCRdb copy is restricted to in-frame clones and leaves out a portion. The table includes a few million clones, around 93% detected once.

Sequenced: naive CD8+ T cells from PBMCs. The clonotype originates from a man between 18 and 35 years old in good health. Some clones in this sample may be carry-over from other donors' samples. This chain connects TRBV7-9 to TRBJ2-5; 8 bases are a match to TRBD2. DNA for the CDR3: TGTGCCAGCAGCGAGGGGATCATACTAGCGGAGGGCCAAGAGACCCAGTACTTC. The encoded protein is CASSEGIILAEGQETQYF.